The rows below give T cell receptor beta chains drawn from one sample of a study of cytomegalovirus exposure and HLA in healthy donors. Here immunoSEQ multiplex PCR was the method, and the copy in TCRdb shows in-frame clones only, minus some. The top ten clones hold approximately 1% of a sample with 150,000 to 200,000 clones, about 80% of them seen once. Sequencing was done on a sample of PBMCs. All receptors derive from a woman in her thirties or forties in good health and CMV-seronegative. CDR3s include the opening cysteine and the closing phenylalanine or tryptophan. Fields, in order: D gene, J gene, V gene, clone size, CDR3 DNA, CDR3 protein. D genes are given only for firm matches. Clone size is not always given. Where it is, it says once, few, many or a class for expanded clones.

d_call: TRBD2
j_call: TRBJ2-5
v_call: TRBV7-3
clone_size: NA
cdr3_nt: TGTGCCAGCAGCCAACTAGCGGGCAATCAAGAGACCCAGTACTTC
cdr3_aa: CASSQLAGNQETQYF

d_call: TRBD2
j_call: TRBJ2-1
v_call: TRBV9
clone_size: NA
cdr3_nt: TGTGCCAGCAGCGTAGTAGATAGCGGGAGCAATGAGCAGTTCTTC
cdr3_aa: CASSVVDSGSNEQFF

d_call: TRBD1
j_call: TRBJ2-1
v_call: TRBV19
clone_size: NA
cdr3_nt: TGTGCCAGTAGTATCGGGCAGGGGGCGTTCGATGAGCAGTTCTTC
cdr3_aa: CASSIGQGAFDEQFF

d_call: TRBD1
j_call: TRBJ1-1
v_call: TRBV18
clone_size: few
cdr3_nt: TGTGCCAGCTCACCAGCACGACAGGGGGGAGAAGCTTTCTTT
cdr3_aa: CASSPARQGGEAFF

d_call: NA
j_call: TRBJ1-1
v_call: TRBV11-2
clone_size: NA
cdr3_nt: TGTGCCAGCAGCTACCTAGGACTAGGGAACACTGAAGCTTTCTTT
cdr3_aa: CASSYLGLGNTEAFF

d_call: NA
j_call: TRBJ1-1
v_call: TRBV7-9
clone_size: NA
cdr3_nt: TGTGCCAGCAGCTCCCGGGACAACCGTCGCAATGAAGCTTTCTTT
cdr3_aa: CASSSRDNRRNEAFF

d_call: TRBD1
j_call: TRBJ1-4
v_call: TRBV7-6
clone_size: once
cdr3_nt: TGTGCCAGCAGCCAAGACAGGGGCCAAAATGAAAAACTGTTTTTT
cdr3_aa: CASSQDRGQNEKLFF

d_call: NA
j_call: TRBJ2-2
v_call: TRBV9
clone_size: NA
cdr3_nt: TGTGCCAGCAGCGTCGGGATCGAGAAGAACACCGGGGAGCTGTTTTTT
cdr3_aa: CASSVGIEKNTGELFF

d_call: TRBD2
j_call: TRBJ2-1
v_call: TRBV7-9
clone_size: few
cdr3_nt: TGTGCCAGCAGCTTAATCGGGGGGGGTAGCGTGGGGAATGAGCAGTTCTTC
cdr3_aa: CASSLIGGGSVGNEQFF

d_call: NA
j_call: TRBJ2-2
v_call: TRBV27
clone_size: NA
cdr3_nt: TGTGCCAGCAGTACGCAGGGTATCGGGGAGCTGTTTTTT
cdr3_aa: CASSTQGIGELFF

d_call: NA
j_call: TRBJ2-4
v_call: TRBV5-5
clone_size: NA
cdr3_nt: TGTGCCAGCAGCTTGGCCGGTGCGGGAAGTATAGCCAAAAACATTCAGTACTTC
cdr3_aa: CASSLAGAGSIAKNIQYF

d_call: TRBD2
j_call: TRBJ2-2
v_call: TRBV5-4
clone_size: NA
cdr3_nt: TGTGCCAGCAGCTTGGGGGGGGGAGGGGTCGGCACCGGGGAGCTGTTTTTT
cdr3_aa: CASSLGGGGVGTGELFF

d_call: NA
j_call: TRBJ2-5
v_call: TRBV6-1
clone_size: NA
cdr3_nt: TGTGCCAGCAGTGAAGCGTGGGCTGCAGGAGAGACCCAGTACTTC
cdr3_aa: CASSEAWAAGETQYF

d_call: TRBD2
j_call: TRBJ2-1
v_call: TRBV7-2
clone_size: NA
cdr3_nt: TGTGCCAGCAGCTTAGAGGCTAGCGGGATTCGCGAGCAGTTCTTC
cdr3_aa: CASSLEASGIREQFF

d_call: TRBD2
j_call: TRBJ2-5
v_call: TRBV30
clone_size: NA
cdr3_nt: TGTGCCTGGATTCCAGGGACTAGCGGCCAAGAGACCCAGTACTTC
cdr3_aa: CAWIPGTSGQETQYF

d_call: NA
j_call: TRBJ1-2
v_call: TRBV27
clone_size: few
cdr3_nt: TGTGCCAGCAGTTCTGAGTCGGCGGACTCAGGCGATTATGGCTACACCTTC
cdr3_aa: CASSSESADSGDYGYTF

d_call: NA
j_call: TRBJ2-3
v_call: TRBV19
clone_size: few
cdr3_nt: TGTGCCAGTAGTATAGGGGGAGGCAGCACAGATACGCAGTATTTT
cdr3_aa: CASSIGGGSTDTQYF

d_call: NA
j_call: TRBJ1-2
v_call: TRBV7-9
clone_size: NA
cdr3_nt: TGTTCCAGCAGCTTAACTTATGCTGGGAGCGGCTACACCTTC
cdr3_aa: CSSSLTYAGSGYTF

d_call: NA
j_call: TRBJ2-7
v_call: TRBV19
clone_size: NA
cdr3_nt: TGTGCCGCCTCTGAGCGGGTTCCGCCCTACGAGCAGTACTTC
cdr3_aa: CAASERVPPYEQYF

d_call: TRBD2
j_call: TRBJ2-7
v_call: TRBV7-9
clone_size: few
cdr3_nt: TGTGCCAGCAGCCGGACTAGCGGGAGGGTTCCCTACGAGCAGTACTTC
cdr3_aa: CASSRTSGRVPYEQYF

d_call: TRBD1
j_call: TRBJ1-2
v_call: TRBV7-2
clone_size: once
cdr3_nt: TGTGCCAGCAGCTTAGGGGGACAGACCCCCTATGGCTACACCTTC
cdr3_aa: CASSLGGQTPYGYTF

d_call: TRBD1
j_call: TRBJ2-1
v_call: TRBV13
clone_size: NA
cdr3_nt: TGTGCCAGCAGCTTAGCCGGACAGGGGACCCATGAGCAGTTCTTC
cdr3_aa: CASSLAGQGTHEQFF

d_call: NA
j_call: TRBJ1-3
v_call: TRBV19
clone_size: NA
cdr3_nt: TGTGCCAGTAGCTCCGGGAGGGGCGGAAACACCATATATTTT
cdr3_aa: CASSSGRGGNTIYF

d_call: NA
j_call: TRBJ1-4
v_call: TRBV6-1
clone_size: NA
cdr3_nt: TGTGCCAGCAGTCTACTAACAACTAATGAAAAACTGTTTTTT
cdr3_aa: CASSLLTTNEKLFF

d_call: NA
j_call: TRBJ2-2
v_call: TRBV5-1
clone_size: NA
cdr3_nt: TGCGCCAGCAGCTTGGGAGTTGGGAACACCGGGGAGCTGTTTTTT
cdr3_aa: CASSLGVGNTGELFF

d_call: TRBD1
j_call: TRBJ2-5
v_call: TRBV19
clone_size: NA
cdr3_nt: TGTGCCAGTAGGGCAGGGGGCGTGGAGACCCAGTACTTC
cdr3_aa: CASRAGGVETQYF

d_call: NA
j_call: TRBJ2-7
v_call: TRBV7-9
clone_size: NA
cdr3_nt: TGTGCCAGCAGCTTCGGAGGACAGGGCTCGGGGGGCTACGAGCAGTACTTC
cdr3_aa: CASSFGGQGSGGYEQYF

d_call: TRBD1
j_call: TRBJ1-2
v_call: TRBV27
clone_size: NA
cdr3_nt: TGTGCCAGCAGTTCTCCGGGACAGGGACTCTATGGCTACACCTTC
cdr3_aa: CASSSPGQGLYGYTF

d_call: TRBD1
j_call: TRBJ1-1
v_call: TRBV6-1
clone_size: NA
cdr3_nt: TGTGCCAGCAGGGTCGACAGGGCGGCAAGTACTGAAGCTTTCTTT
cdr3_aa: CASRVDRAASTEAFF

d_call: NA
j_call: TRBJ2-1
v_call: TRBV19
clone_size: NA
cdr3_nt: TGTGCCACCGGGACTGGCTACAATGAGCAGTTCTTC
cdr3_aa: CATGTGYNEQFF

d_call: TRBD1
j_call: TRBJ2-7
v_call: TRBV27
clone_size: few
cdr3_nt: TGTGCCAGCAGTTTATCCGGGACAGGGGCTTTACCATACGAGCAGTACTTC
cdr3_aa: CASSLSGTGALPYEQYF

d_call: NA
j_call: TRBJ1-1
v_call: TRBV13
clone_size: NA
cdr3_nt: TGTGCCAGCAGCTCCAACGAGGGGGTCATGAACACTGAAGCTTTCTTT
cdr3_aa: CASSSNEGVMNTEAFF

d_call: NA
j_call: TRBJ1-4
v_call: TRBV5-1
clone_size: NA
cdr3_nt: TGCGCCAGCAGCTTTCAGGGGACTAATGAAAAACTGTTTTTT
cdr3_aa: CASSFQGTNEKLFF

d_call: TRBD1
j_call: TRBJ1-5
v_call: TRBV15
clone_size: NA
cdr3_nt: TGTGCCACCAGCAGAGGACAGGGGGATGGCAATCAGCCCCAGCATTTT
cdr3_aa: CATSRGQGDGNQPQHF

d_call: TRBD2
j_call: TRBJ2-3
v_call: TRBV6-6
clone_size: NA
cdr3_nt: TGTGCCAGCAGGGGGGGTCTTGGGCGGGAGAGGGATACGCAGTATTTT
cdr3_aa: CASRGGLGRERDTQYF

d_call: NA
j_call: TRBJ1-1
v_call: TRBV7-3
clone_size: NA
cdr3_nt: TGTGCCAGCAGCTTACAAGCCTCAAGCACTGAAGCTTTCTTT
cdr3_aa: CASSLQASSTEAFF

d_call: NA
j_call: TRBJ2-1
v_call: TRBV25-1
clone_size: NA
cdr3_nt: TGTGCCAGCAGCGAAAGGGGGAGCAATGAGCAGTTCTTC
cdr3_aa: CASSERGSNEQFF

d_call: NA
j_call: TRBJ2-3
v_call: TRBV29-1
clone_size: NA
cdr3_nt: TGCAGCGTTGGTTCTAGCACAGATACGCAGTATTTT
cdr3_aa: CSVGSSTDTQYF

d_call: TRBD1
j_call: TRBJ1-2
v_call: TRBV6-5
clone_size: NA
cdr3_nt: TGTGCCACGTCCCAGACAGGGGGCAACTATGGCTACACCTTC
cdr3_aa: CATSQTGGNYGYTF

d_call: NA
j_call: TRBJ1-5
v_call: TRBV28
clone_size: NA
cdr3_nt: TGTGCCAGCAGTTTATCCAGAGAGAAGGGGACATTTCGGGGCAATCAGCCCCAGCATTTT
cdr3_aa: CASSLSREKGTFRGNQPQHF

d_call: TRBD1
j_call: TRBJ1-4
v_call: TRBV4-3
clone_size: NA
cdr3_nt: TGCGCCAGCTCACCGGGACAGGGGGCTAAGGGTGAAAAACTGTTTTTT
cdr3_aa: CASSPGQGAKGEKLFF

d_call: TRBD2
j_call: TRBJ2-1
v_call: TRBV7-9
clone_size: NA
cdr3_nt: TGTGCCAGCAGCTCCACTTCTAGCGGGATTCGTAATGAGCAGTTCTTC
cdr3_aa: CASSSTSSGIRNEQFF

d_call: TRBD2
j_call: TRBJ2-2
v_call: TRBV7-2
clone_size: NA
cdr3_nt: TGTGCCAGCAGCGAACCCGGACTAGCGAACACCGGGGAGCTGTTTTTT
cdr3_aa: CASSEPGLANTGELFF

d_call: TRBD2
j_call: TRBJ2-7
v_call: TRBV9
clone_size: once
cdr3_nt: TGTGCCAGCAGCGTAGGGACTAGCGGGTGGAGCTCCTACGAGCAGTACTTC
cdr3_aa: CASSVGTSGWSSYEQYF

d_call: NA
j_call: TRBJ1-2
v_call: TRBV25-1
clone_size: NA
cdr3_nt: TGTGCCAGCAGTGAATACCTGTCAGGGCGATCTGGCTACACCTTC
cdr3_aa: CASSEYLSGRSGYTF

d_call: NA
j_call: TRBJ2-7
v_call: TRBV9
clone_size: NA
cdr3_nt: TGTGCCAGCAGCGTAGGGCCCTCCAACCTCTACGAGCAGTACTTC
cdr3_aa: CASSVGPSNLYEQYF

d_call: NA
j_call: TRBJ1-2
v_call: TRBV4-1
clone_size: NA
cdr3_nt: TGCGCCAGCAGTAGGGGGGGTTTCTATGGCTACACCTTC
cdr3_aa: CASSRGGFYGYTF